This T cell receptor beta chain derives from a study of long-term antiretroviral therapy in people with HIV. Sequencing relied on immunoSEQ assay v3.0, run at survey level. Profiling relied on immunoSEQ multiplex PCR, and the TCRdb table lists in-frame clones only, not all of them. The table shows around 40,000 clones, with 94% occurring only once. The V gene's germline CDR1 is LNHDA and CDR2 SQIVND (reference sequence). The CDR3 runs 16 residues. V shed 4 bases and J 3 bases; nucleotides not matched to a gene: 8. Study-wide points: Nothing was known about ART adherence, viral resistance or changes in therapy.

In the case of this clone: Its cognate antigen is unknown.

This sample comprised unsorted PBMCs, obtained 4.1 years after starting antiretroviral therapy. The source is a woman between 50 and 59 years old with HIV. The V gene is TRBV19, the J gene TRBJ2-3; 9 nucleotides line up with TRBD1. CDR3 sequence (DNA): TGTGCCAGTAGTACTATACAGGGGGCGCGGACAGATACGCAGTATTTT. As protein: CASSTIQGARTDTQYF. The full variable domain, completed using reference TRBV19 and TRBJ2-3, is DGGITQSPKYLFRKEGQNVTLSCEQNLNHDAMYWYRQDPGQGLRLIYYSQIVNDFQKGDIAEGYSVSREKKESFPLTVTSAQKNPTAFYLCASSTIQGARTDTQYFGPGTRLTVL.